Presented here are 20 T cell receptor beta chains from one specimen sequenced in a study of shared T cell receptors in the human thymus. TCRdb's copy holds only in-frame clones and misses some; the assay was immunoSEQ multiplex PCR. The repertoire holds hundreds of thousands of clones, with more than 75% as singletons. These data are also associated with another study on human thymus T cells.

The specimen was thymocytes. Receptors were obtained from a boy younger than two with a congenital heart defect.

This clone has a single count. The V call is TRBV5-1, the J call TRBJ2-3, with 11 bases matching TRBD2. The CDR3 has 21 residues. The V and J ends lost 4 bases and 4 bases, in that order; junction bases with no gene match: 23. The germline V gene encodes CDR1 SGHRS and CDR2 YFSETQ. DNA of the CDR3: TGCGCCAGCAGCCCGGAGGGTACTAGCGGGAGAGCGGAGAAGGCTGCAGATACGCAGTATTTT. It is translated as CASSPEGTSGRAEKAADTQYF. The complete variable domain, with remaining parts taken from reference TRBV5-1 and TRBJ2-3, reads KAGVTQTPRYLIKTRGQQVTLSCSPISGHRSVSWYQQTPGQGLQFLFEYFSETQRNKGNFPGRFSGRQFSNSRSEMNVSTLELGDSALYLCASSPEGTSGRAEKAADTQYFGPGTRLTVL.

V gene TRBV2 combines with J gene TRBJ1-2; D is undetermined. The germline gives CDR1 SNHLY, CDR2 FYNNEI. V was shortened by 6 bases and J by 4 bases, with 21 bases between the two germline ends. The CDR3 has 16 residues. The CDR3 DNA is TGTGCCAGCAGGAAGGTGCAGGCCTCTCGGCCCTATGGCTACACCTTC. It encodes CASRKVQASRPYGYTF.

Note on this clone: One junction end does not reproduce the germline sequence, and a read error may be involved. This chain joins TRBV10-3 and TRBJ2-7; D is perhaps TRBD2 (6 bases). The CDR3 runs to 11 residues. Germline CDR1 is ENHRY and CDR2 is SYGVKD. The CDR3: CAISEGGLRHF. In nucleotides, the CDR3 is TGTGCCATCAGTGAAGGAGGGTTAAGGCACTTC.

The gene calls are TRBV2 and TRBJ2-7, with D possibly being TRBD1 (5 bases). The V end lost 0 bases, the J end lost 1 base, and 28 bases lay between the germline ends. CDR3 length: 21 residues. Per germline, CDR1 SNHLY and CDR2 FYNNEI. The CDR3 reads CASSEALRTETDPGPSYEQYF. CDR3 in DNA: TGTGCCAGCAGTGAAGCGCTTCGGACCGAGACGGACCCAGGGCCATCCTACGAGCAGTACTTC.

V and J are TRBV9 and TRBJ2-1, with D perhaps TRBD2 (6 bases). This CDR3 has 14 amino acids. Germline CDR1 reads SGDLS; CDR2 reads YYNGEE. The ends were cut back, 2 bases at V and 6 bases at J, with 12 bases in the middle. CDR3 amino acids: CASSVWTGANEQFF. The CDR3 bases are TGTGCCAGCAGCGTGTGGACGGGAGCCAATGAGCAGTTCTTC.

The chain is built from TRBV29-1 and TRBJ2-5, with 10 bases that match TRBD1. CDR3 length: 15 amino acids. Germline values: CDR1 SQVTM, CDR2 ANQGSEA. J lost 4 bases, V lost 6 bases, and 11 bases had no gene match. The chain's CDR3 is CSVGGAGQGPETQYF. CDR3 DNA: TGCAGCGTGGGGGGGGCGGGACAGGGGCCAGAGACCCAGTACTTC.

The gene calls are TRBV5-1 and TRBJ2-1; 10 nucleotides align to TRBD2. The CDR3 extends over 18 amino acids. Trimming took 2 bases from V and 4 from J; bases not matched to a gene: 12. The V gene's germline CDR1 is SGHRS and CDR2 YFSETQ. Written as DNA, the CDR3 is TGCGCCAGCAGCTTAGGGCTAGCGGGAGAAAGGAGATACAATGAGCAGTTCTTC. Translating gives CASSLGLAGERRYNEQFF.

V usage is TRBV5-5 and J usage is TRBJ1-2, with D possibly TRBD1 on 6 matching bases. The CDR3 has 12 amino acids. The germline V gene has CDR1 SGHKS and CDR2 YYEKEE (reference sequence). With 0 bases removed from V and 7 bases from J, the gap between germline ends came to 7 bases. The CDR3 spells CASSLDRAGYTF. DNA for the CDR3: TGTGCCAGCAGCTTGGACAGGGCTGGCTACACCTTC.

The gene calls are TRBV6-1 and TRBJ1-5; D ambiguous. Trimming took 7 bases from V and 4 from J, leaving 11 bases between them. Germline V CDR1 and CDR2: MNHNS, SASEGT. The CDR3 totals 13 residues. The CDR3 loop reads CASIGGPNQPQHF. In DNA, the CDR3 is TGTGCCAGCATCGGAGGGCCGAATCAGCCCCAGCATTTT.

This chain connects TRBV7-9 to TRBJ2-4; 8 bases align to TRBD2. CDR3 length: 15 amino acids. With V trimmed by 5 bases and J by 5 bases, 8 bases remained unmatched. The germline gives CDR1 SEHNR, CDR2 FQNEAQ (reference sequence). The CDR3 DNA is TGTGCCAGCAGCGCCCAGCGGGAGTGGGAAAACATTCAGTACTTC. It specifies CASSAQREWENIQYF. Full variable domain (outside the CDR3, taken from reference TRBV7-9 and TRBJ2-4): DTGVSQNPRHKITKRGQNVTFRCDPISEHNRLYWYRQTLGQGPEFLTYFQNEAQLEKSRLLSDRFSAERPKGSFSTLEIQRTEQGDSAMYLCASSAQREWENIQYFGAGTRLSVL.

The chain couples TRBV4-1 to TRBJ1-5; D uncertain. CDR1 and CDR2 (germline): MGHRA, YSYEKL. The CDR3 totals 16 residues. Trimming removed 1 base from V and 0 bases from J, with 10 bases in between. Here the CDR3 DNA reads TGCGCCAGCAGCCAAGGCGGCAGCCATAGCAATCAGCCCCAGCATTTT. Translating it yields CASSQGGSHSNQPQHF.

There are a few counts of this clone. CDR3 sequence (DNA): TGCGCCAGCAGCCAATGGGCGGGGGGGGCTGGATACGAGCAGTACTTC. Translation gives CASSQWAGGAGYEQYF. The chain links TRBV4-3 to TRBJ2-7; 9 positions match TRBD2. Germline lookup yields CDR1 LGHNA and CDR2 YSLEER. Trimming removed 2 bases from V and 4 bases from J; junction bases left unmatched: 9. The CDR3 extends over 16 amino acids.

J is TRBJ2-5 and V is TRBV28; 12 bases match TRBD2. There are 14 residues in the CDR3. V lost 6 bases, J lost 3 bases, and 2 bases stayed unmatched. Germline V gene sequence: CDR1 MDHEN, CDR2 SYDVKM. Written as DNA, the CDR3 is TGTGCCAGCAGCTGGACTAGCGGGAAAGAGACCCAGTACTTC. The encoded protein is CASSWTSGKETQYF.

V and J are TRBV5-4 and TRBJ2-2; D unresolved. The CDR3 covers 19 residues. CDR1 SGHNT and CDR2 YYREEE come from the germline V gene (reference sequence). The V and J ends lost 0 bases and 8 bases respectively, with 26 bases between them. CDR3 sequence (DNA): TGTGCCAGCAGCTTGGAAACCCACAAGAGGCTCCGTCCGATTGGGGAGCTGTTTTTT. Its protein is CASSLETHKRLRPIGELFF.

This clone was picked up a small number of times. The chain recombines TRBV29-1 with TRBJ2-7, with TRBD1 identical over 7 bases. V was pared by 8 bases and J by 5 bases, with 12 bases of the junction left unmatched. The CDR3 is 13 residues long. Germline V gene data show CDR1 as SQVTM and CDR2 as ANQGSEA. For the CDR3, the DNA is TGCAGCACTGGGGACAGTTTGGAACACGAGCAGTACTTC. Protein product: CSTGDSLEHEQYF.

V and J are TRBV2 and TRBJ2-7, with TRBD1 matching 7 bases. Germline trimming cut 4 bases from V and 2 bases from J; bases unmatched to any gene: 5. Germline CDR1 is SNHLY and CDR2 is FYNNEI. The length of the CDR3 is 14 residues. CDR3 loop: CASSVGTDPYEQYF. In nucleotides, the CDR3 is TGTGCCAGCAGTGTGGGGACAGACCCCTACGAGCAGTACTTC.

CDR3 in DNA: TGTGCCAGCAGCCACGGGACTAGCGGGAGGGGTGGCACTAGCACAGATACGCAGTATTTT. Residues: CASSHGTSGRGGTSTDTQYF. The V call is TRBV5-4, the J call TRBJ2-3; 16 positions match TRBD2. After removal of 4 bases from V and 0 bases from J, the junction contained 11 bases not matched to a gene. CDR3 length: 20 residues. CDR1 is SGHNT and CDR2 is YYREEE in the germline V gene (reference sequence).

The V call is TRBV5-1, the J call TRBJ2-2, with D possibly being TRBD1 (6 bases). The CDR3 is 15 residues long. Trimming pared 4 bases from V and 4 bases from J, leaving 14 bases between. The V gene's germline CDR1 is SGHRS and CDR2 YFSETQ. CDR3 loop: CASSPPGQSTGELFF. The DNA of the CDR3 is TGCGCCAGCAGCCCCCCTGGACAGAGCACCGGGGAGCTGTTTTTT. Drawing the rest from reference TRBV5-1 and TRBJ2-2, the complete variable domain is KAGVTQTPRYLIKTRGQQVTLSCSPISGHRSVSWYQQTPGQGLQFLFEYFSETQRNKGNFPGRFSGRQFSNSRSEMNVSTLELGDSALYLCASSPPGQSTGELFFGEGSRLTVL.

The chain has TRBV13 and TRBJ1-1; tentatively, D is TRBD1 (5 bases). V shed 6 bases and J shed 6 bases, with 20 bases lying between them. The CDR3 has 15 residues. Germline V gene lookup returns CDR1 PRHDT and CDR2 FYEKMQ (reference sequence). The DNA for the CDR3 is TGTGCCAGCAGTCTAAAGCCCCCCGGGGGGGCTGAAGCTTTCTTT. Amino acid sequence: CASSLKPPGGAEAFF.

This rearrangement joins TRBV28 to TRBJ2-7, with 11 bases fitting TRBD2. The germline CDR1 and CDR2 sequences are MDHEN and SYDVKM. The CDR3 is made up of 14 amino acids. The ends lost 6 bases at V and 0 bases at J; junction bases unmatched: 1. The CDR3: CASSTSGSSYEQYF. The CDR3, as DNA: TGTGCCAGCAGCACTAGCGGGAGCTCCTACGAGCAGTACTTC.